What follows are 27 T cell receptor beta chains derived from one specimen sequenced in a study of PD-L1 blockade in urothelial cancer. Generated by immunoSEQ multiplex PCR, the TCRdb table keeps only in-frame clones and is missing some. This table has some 42,000 clones, 81% appearing once. Sequenced material: PBMCs, taken around atezolizumab (anti-PD-L1) treatment. The receptors were gathered from a man in his 70s with urothelial cancer.

This sequence joins TRBV29-1 and TRBJ2-2; TRBD2 matches at 9 bases. Germline values: CDR1 SQVTM, CDR2 ANQGSEA. The junction had 14 bases not matched to a gene; V was cut back by 7 bases and J by 5 bases. The CDR3 spans 16 residues. CDR3 amino acids: CSARGLADEFTGELFF. The CDR3 DNA sequence: TGCAGCGCCCGGGGACTAGCCGATGAATTTACCGGGGAGCTGTTTTTT.

The sample holds one count of this clone. The genes are TRBV11-2 and TRBJ1-4; unclear D gene. V lost 5 bases and J 8 bases, leaving 18 bases between the germline ends. CDR3 size: 15 residues. Germline V gene sequence: CDR1 SGHAT, CDR2 FQNNGV. For the CDR3, the DNA is TGTGCCAGCAGCCGTTCAGGAGCGGAGGTAGAAAAACTGTTTTTT. Amino acid sequence: CASSRSGAEVEKLFF.

This rearrangement joins TRBV4-3 to TRBJ2-2, with D possibly being TRBD2 (5 bases). This CDR3 comprises 16 residues. Germline V lookup: CDR1 LGHNA, CDR2 YSLEER. Trimming left V 0 bases short and J 4 bases short, with 12 bases between. In DNA, the CDR3 is TGCGCCAGCAGCCAAGAGGTAGCGCATTCCACCGGGGAGCTGTTTTTT. This codes for CASSQEVAHSTGELFF.

This rearrangement joins TRBV28 to TRBJ1-2, with 10 bases that match TRBD1. CDR1 is MDHEN, CDR2 SYDVKM, per germline. Trimming removed 4 bases from V and 7 bases from J; junction bases left unmatched: 12. This CDR3 has 16 amino acids. The CDR3 DNA is TGTGCCAGCAGTTCCTGGGTGACAGGGGGCGCTGGTGGCTACACCTTC. Translated, it gives CASSSWVTGGAGGYTF.

J is TRBJ2-1 and V is TRBV5-1; 8 nucleotides match TRBD1. There are 17 residues in the CDR3. The J segment lost 1 base and the V segment lost 3 bases, leaving 9 bases of the junction unmatched. CDR1 and CDR2 (germline): SGHRS, YFSETQ. CDR3 in DNA: TGCGCCAGCAGCTACGGACAGGGTGGAGGGTCCTACAATGAGCAGTTCTTC. This gives the protein CASSYGQGGGSYNEQFF.

V gene TRBV4-3 combines with J gene TRBJ2-5; 8 nucleotides align to TRBD1. Unmatched junction bases numbered 14, after V lost 4 bases and J lost 4 bases. CDR1 and CDR2 (germline): LGHNA, YSLEER. This CDR3 spans 17 amino acids. The chain's CDR3 is CASSPQGAGEVGETQYF. The CDR3 DNA follows: TGCGCCAGCAGCCCCCAGGGGGCAGGAGAGGTGGGAGAGACCCAGTACTTC.

This chain joins TRBV27 and TRBJ1-2; 9 nucleotides align to TRBD1. Trimming at V came to 8 bases and at J to 4 bases, leaving 11 bases not matched to a gene. CDR3 length equals 15 residues. CDR1 is MNHEY, CDR2 SMNVEV, per germline (reference sequence). The CDR3 DNA follows: TGTGCCAGCTCGAAATCCCGGACAGGGGTCTATGGCTACACCTTC. Residues: CASSKSRTGVYGYTF.

The V call is TRBV14, the J call TRBJ2-7; 10 bases are a match to TRBD1. The trim removed 5 bases at V and 1 base at J, leaving 11 bases unmatched. The length of the CDR3 is 17 residues. CDR1 SGHDN and CDR2 FVKESK come from the germline V gene. CDR3 loop: CASSYLGDRGSSYEQYF. The DNA for the CDR3 is TGTGCCAGCAGCTATCTCGGGGACAGGGGTTCGTCCTACGAGCAGTACTTC. Supplemented by reference TRBV14 and TRBJ2-7, the full variable domain reads EAGVTQFPSHSVIEKGQTVTLRCDPISGHDNLYWYRRVMGKEIKFLLHFVKESKQDESGMPNNRFLAERTGGTYSTLKVQPAELEDSGVYFCASSYLGDRGSSYEQYFGPGTRLTVT.

This sequence joins TRBV6-5 and TRBJ1-1; D ambiguous. Trimming left V 3 bases short and J 2 bases short, with 13 bases between. Germline V gene data show CDR1 as MNHEY and CDR2 as SVGAGI. The CDR3 totals 15 residues. CDR3 protein: CASSYLSTVNTEAFF. Here the CDR3 DNA reads TGTGCCAGCAGTTATCTATCCACAGTAAACACTGAAGCTTTCTTT.

The chain has TRBV5-4 and TRBJ2-5; TRBD2 is a possible D gene (5 bases). The CDR3 covers 15 residues. V dropped 5 bases and J dropped 5 bases, with 19 bases sitting between them. CDR1 is SGHNT and CDR2 is YYREEE in the germline V gene (reference sequence). CDR3 sequence: CASRYGGNSKETQYF. As DNA, the CDR3 is TGTGCCAGCAGGTATGGAGGTAACAGCAAGGAGACCCAGTACTTC.

The chain carries TRBV27 and TRBJ1-2; 7 nucleotides align to TRBD1. J gave up 3 bases and V 6 bases, and 16 bases lay outside the gene matches. CDR1 and CDR2 from the germline V gene are MNHEY and SMNVEV (reference sequence). The CDR3 runs to 17 residues. CDR3 coding DNA: TGTGCCAGCAGGAAATTAACAGGGGTTTTTCAGGACTATGGCTACACCTTC. It encodes CASRKLTGVFQDYGYTF.

This sequence joins TRBV27 and TRBJ2-3; D is possibly TRBD1 (6 bases). The CDR3 extends over 14 amino acids. Trimming left V 4 bases short and J 2 bases short, with 10 bases between. CDR1 and CDR2 (germline): MNHEY, SMNVEV (reference sequence). The CDR3 protein is CASSWGPFTDTQYF. The CDR3 DNA sequence: TGTGCCAGCAGTTGGGGGCCCTTCACAGATACGCAGTATTTT.

V is TRBV9 and J is TRBJ1-1; 8 nucleotides match TRBD1. The CDR3 spans 13 residues. Losses at the gene ends were 4 bases for V and 6 bases for J; bases not matched to a gene: 5. CDR1 and CDR2 from the germline V gene are SGDLS and YYNGEE. The CDR3 loop reads CASSSPGQAEAFF. The DNA for the CDR3 is TGTGCCAGCAGCTCCCCGGGACAGGCTGAAGCTTTCTTT.

This sequence joins TRBV5-4 and TRBJ2-2, with unresolved D. The ends were cut back, 4 bases at V and 7 bases at J, with 14 bases in the middle. The germline V gene encodes CDR1 SGHNT and CDR2 YYREEE (reference sequence). The CDR3 is made up of 14 amino acids. CDR3 sequence: CASSPFSRDGELFF. DNA of the CDR3: TGTGCCAGCAGCCCCTTTAGTCGAGACGGGGAGCTGTTTTTT.

V is TRBV7-2 and J is TRBJ1-2, with a weak D call TRBD1 (5 bases). This CDR3 has 13 residues. V lost 1 base, J lost 8 bases, and 11 bases lay in between. Germline V gene sequence: CDR1 SGHTA, CDR2 FQGNSA. The CDR3 DNA is TGTGCCAGCAGCTTAGATCGGGGGAAAGGCTACACCTTC. It codes for CASSLDRGKGYTF.

V gene TRBV11-3 combines with J gene TRBJ2-2; 13 nucleotides align to TRBD2. J lost 7 bases, V lost 5 bases, and 10 bases had no gene match. The CDR3 has 17 amino acids. Germline V gives CDR1 SGHNT, CDR2 YENEEA. The CDR3 DNA reads as TGTGCCAGCAGCAGTAGGACTAGCGGGAGTTATGGCGGGGAGCTGTTTTTT. Translated, it gives CASSSRTSGSYGGELFF.

V and J are TRBV4-2 and TRBJ1-2, with D possibly matching TRBD1 (5 bases). The CDR3 runs 16 residues. From germline, CDR1 is LGHNA and CDR2 YNFKEQ. Trimming pared 0 bases from V and 7 bases from J, leaving 18 bases between. The CDR3: CASSQDLGRQLGGYTF. CDR3 in DNA: TGTGCCAGCAGCCAAGACCTAGGTCGACAGTTAGGTGGCTACACCTTC.

The rearrangement joins TRBV7-2 to TRBJ2-3, with a weak D call TRBD2 (7 bases). The ends were cut back, 3 bases at V and 0 bases at J, with 16 bases in the middle. This CDR3 has 17 residues. The V gene's germline CDR1 is SGHTA and CDR2 FQGNSA. The CDR3 here is CASSFLSGGPSTDTQYF. The DNA for the CDR3 is TGTGCCAGCAGCTTCCTCTCGGGGGGCCCTAGCACAGATACGCAGTATTTT.

This sequence joins TRBV27 and TRBJ1-4; 7 bases fit TRBD1. Germline-derived CDR1 and CDR2 are MNHEY and SMNVEV (reference sequence). V was pared by 5 bases and J by 8 bases, with 2 bases of the junction left unmatched. The CDR3 contains 12 residues. Here the CDR3 DNA reads TGTGCCAGCAGTACGACAGGGGAAAAACTGTTTTTT. Translated, it gives CASSTTGEKLFF.

This clone came up once. The chain couples TRBV7-3 to TRBJ2-2; the match to TRBD2 covers 9 bases. Germline CDR1 is SGHTA and CDR2 is FQGTGA. With V trimmed by 4 bases and J by 8 bases, 5 bases remained unmatched. The CDR3 length is 14 residues. Written as DNA, the CDR3 is TGTGCCAGCAGCTACGGGACTAGCCGGGGGGAGCTGTTTTTT. Translation gives CASSYGTSRGELFF.

This CDR3 is CASSLGHRGGGELFF. In DNA, the CDR3 is TGTGCCAGCAGCTTAGGACACAGGGGAGGCGGGGAGCTGTTTTTT. The V gene is TRBV7-6, the J gene TRBJ2-2; D is perhaps TRBD1 (7 bases). CDR1 is SGHVS and CDR2 is FNYEAQ in the germline V gene. This CDR3 spans 15 amino acids. The ends were cut back, 1 base at V and 7 bases at J, with 13 bases in the middle.

V usage is TRBV4-3 and J usage is TRBJ2-2; 10 nucleotides agree with TRBD1. The germline V gene has CDR1 LGHNA and CDR2 YSLEER. CDR3 length equals 16 residues. J gave up 5 bases and V 0 bases, and 3 bases lay outside the gene matches. The CDR3 bases are TGCGCCAGCAGCCAAGACCCGGGACAGGGGACCGGGGAGCTGTTTTTT. This encodes CASSQDPGQGTGELFF.

The chain couples TRBV7-9 to TRBJ2-2; D unclear. The ends were cut back, 4 bases at V and 3 bases at J, with 6 bases in the middle. Germline CDR1 SEHNR, CDR2 FQNEAQ (reference sequence). The CDR3 loop spans 13 amino acids. CDR3 sequence reads: CASSSGYTGELFF. DNA of the CDR3: TGTGCCAGCAGCTCGGGTTACACCGGGGAGCTGTTTTTT.

The chain links TRBV10-3 to TRBJ1-1; D uncertain. From germline, CDR1 is ENHRY and CDR2 SYGVKD. The length of the CDR3 is 14 residues. Between the trimmed V and J ends, which lost 7 bases and 1 base, there was a span of 13 bases. The CDR3 sequence: CAITPRPENTEAFF. In DNA form, the CDR3 reads TGTGCCATCACCCCCCGTCCAGAGAACACTGAAGCTTTCTTT.

The table lists this clone with a few counts. The chain recombines TRBV7-2 with TRBJ2-3; D may be TRBD2 (6 bases). Germline V gives CDR1 SGHTA, CDR2 FQGNSA. V lost 5 bases to trimming and J lost 3 bases, with 12 bases between them. The CDR3 is 14 amino acids. The DNA for the CDR3 is TGTGCCAGCAGCCGAGGTGGGAGGACAGATACGCAGTATTTT. Protein product: CASSRGGRTDTQYF.

The V and J genes are TRBV6-5 and TRBJ1-5, with D uncertain. CDR3 length: 13 amino acids. Per the germline V gene, CDR1 is MNHEY and CDR2 is SVGAGI. Deletions cut 2 bases from V and 7 bases from J, with 9 bases between. CDR3 coding DNA: TGTGCCAGCAGTTACGCGAACGGGCAGCCCCAGCATTTT. It specifies CASSYANGQPQHF.

The J gene is TRBJ2-1, the V gene TRBV15; TRBD2 agrees at 9 bases. V lost 1 base, J lost 8 bases, and 6 bases stayed unmatched. Germline V CDR1 and CDR2: LNHNV, YYDKDF (reference sequence). This CDR3 contains 15 residues. CDR3 region: CATSRASGDYDEQFF. CDR3 sequence (DNA): TGTGCCACCAGCAGAGCTAGCGGGGATTACGATGAGCAGTTCTTC.